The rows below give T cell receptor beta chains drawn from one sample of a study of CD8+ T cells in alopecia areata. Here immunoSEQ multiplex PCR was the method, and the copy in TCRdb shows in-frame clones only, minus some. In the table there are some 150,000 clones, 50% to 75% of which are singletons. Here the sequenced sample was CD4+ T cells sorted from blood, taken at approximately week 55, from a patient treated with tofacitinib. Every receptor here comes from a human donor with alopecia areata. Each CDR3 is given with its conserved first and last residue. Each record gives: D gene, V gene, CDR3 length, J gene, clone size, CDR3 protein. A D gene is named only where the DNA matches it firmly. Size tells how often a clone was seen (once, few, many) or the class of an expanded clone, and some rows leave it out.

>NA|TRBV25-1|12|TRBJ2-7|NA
CASSSLGGEQYF
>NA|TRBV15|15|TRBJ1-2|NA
CATSRDLAGFYGYTF
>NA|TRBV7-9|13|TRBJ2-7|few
CASSFFTSYEQYF
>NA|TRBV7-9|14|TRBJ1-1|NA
CASSLEGESGEAFF
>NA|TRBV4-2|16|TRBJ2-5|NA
CASSQDGLGGQETQYF
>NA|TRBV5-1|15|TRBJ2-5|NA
CASSSGKGGGETQYF
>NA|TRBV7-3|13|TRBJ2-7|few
CASSLASEYEQYF
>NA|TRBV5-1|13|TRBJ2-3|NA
CASRWDITDTQYF
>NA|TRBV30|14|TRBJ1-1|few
CAWIIRAANTEAFF
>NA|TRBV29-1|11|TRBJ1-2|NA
CSVIGSYGYTF
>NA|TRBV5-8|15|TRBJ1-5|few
CASSPQGLPNQPQHF
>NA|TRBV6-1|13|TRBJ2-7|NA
CASSETPNYEQYF
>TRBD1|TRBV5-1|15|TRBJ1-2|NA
CASSLEGGAAGGYTF
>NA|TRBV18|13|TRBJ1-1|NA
CASSPIENTEAFF
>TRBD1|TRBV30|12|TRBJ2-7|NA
CAWRGQTYEQYF
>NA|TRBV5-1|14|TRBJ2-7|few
CASRTAAANYEQYF
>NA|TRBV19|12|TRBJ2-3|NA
CASSARTDTQYF
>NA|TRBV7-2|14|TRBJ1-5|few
CASSLSPGNQPQHF